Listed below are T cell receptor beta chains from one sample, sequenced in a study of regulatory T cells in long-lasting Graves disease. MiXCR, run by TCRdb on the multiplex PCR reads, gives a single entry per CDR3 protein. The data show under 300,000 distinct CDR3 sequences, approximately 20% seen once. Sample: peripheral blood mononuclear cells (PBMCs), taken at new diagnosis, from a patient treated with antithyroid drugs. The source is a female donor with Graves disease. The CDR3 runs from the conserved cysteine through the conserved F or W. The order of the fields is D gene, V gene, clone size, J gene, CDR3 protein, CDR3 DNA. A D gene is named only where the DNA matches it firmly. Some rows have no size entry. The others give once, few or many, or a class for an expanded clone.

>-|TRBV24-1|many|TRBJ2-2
CATSALGADTGELFF
TGTGCCACCAGTGCCCTTGGGGCGGACACCGGGGAGCTGTTTTTT
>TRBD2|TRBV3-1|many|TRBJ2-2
CASSPSGGNTGELFF
TGTGCCAGCAGCCCCAGCGGGGGGAACACCGGGGAGCTGTTTTTT
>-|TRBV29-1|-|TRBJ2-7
CSVPFGPDSYEQYF
TGCAGCGTTCCCTTCGGGCCGGACTCCTACGAGCAGTACTTC
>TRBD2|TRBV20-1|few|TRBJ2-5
CSAKSGGGLWETQYF
TGCAGTGCTAAATCGGGGGGAGGTCTGTGGGAGACCCAGTACTTC
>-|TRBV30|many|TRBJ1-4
CAWSPRGRSRNEKLFF
TGTGCCTGGAGTCCACGGGGACGTTCCCGTAATGAAAAACTGTTTTTT
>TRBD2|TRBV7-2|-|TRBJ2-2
CASSLLGLAVGELFF
TGTGCCAGCAGCTTATTGGGACTAGCGGTTGGGGAGCTGTTTTTT
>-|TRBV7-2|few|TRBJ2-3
CASSLVAASTDTQYF
TGTGCCAGCAGCTTAGTGGCGGCTAGCACAGATACGCAGTATTTT
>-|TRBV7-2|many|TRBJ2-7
CASSLEPGDEQYF
TGTGCCAGCAGCTTAGAGCCAGGGGACGAGCAGTACTTC
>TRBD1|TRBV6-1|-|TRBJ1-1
CASSAYRDRVGTEAFF
TGTGCCAGCAGTGCCTACCGGGACAGGGTCGGGACTGAAGCTTTCTTT
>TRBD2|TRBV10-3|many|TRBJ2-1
CAIRAGLAAYNEQFF
TGTGCCATCAGGGCCGGGCTAGCGGCATACAATGAGCAGTTCTTC